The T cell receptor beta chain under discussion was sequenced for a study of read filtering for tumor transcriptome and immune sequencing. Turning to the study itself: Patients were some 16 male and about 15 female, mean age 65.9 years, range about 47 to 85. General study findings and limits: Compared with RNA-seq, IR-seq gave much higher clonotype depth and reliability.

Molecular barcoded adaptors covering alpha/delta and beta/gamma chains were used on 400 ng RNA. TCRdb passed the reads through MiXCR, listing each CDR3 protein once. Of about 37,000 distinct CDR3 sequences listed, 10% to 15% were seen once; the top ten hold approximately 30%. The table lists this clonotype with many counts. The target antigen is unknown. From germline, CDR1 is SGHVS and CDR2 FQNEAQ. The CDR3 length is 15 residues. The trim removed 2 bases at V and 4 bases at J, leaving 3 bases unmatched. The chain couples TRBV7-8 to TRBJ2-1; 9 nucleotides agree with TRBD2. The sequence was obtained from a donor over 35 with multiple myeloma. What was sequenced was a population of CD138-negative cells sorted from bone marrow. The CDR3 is CASSLSSGGYNEQFF. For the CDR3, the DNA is TGTGCCAGCAGCTTATCAAGCGGGGGGTACAATGAGCAGTTCTTC.